This is a list of T cell receptor beta chains from one sample in a study of cytotoxic CD8 clonotypes in ibrutinib-treated CLL. This table comes from immunoSEQ multiplex PCR, and its TCRdb copy is limited to in-frame clones, with some not included. The profile shows over 120,000 clones, over 60% of them singletons. The sequenced sample was PBMCs, obtained after 12 months of ibrutinib treatment. The receptor set was obtained from a human donor with chronic lymphocytic leukemia. Both conserved end residues are trimmed from each CDR3. Each record gives: J gene, clone size, V gene, CDR3 protein. A row's size may be missing; if present it is once, few, many or a size class.

j_call: TRBJ2-1; clone_size: NA; v_call: TRBV7-9; cdr3_aa: ASSLDDDRTYNEQF
j_call: TRBJ2-5; clone_size: NA; v_call: TRBV7-6; cdr3_aa: ASSLGSQETQY
j_call: TRBJ2-1; clone_size: NA; v_call: TRBV9; cdr3_aa: ASSVGRIAGPTGSYNEQF
j_call: TRBJ1-5; clone_size: once; v_call: TRBV10-3; cdr3_aa: AISESITGGANQPQH
j_call: TRBJ2-1; clone_size: NA; v_call: TRBV6-1; cdr3_aa: ASSEENFYNEQF
j_call: TRBJ2-3; clone_size: NA; v_call: TRBV7-9; cdr3_aa: ASTKLAGGTDTQY
j_call: TRBJ2-7; clone_size: NA; v_call: TRBV5-5; cdr3_aa: ASSLQSGYSYEQY
j_call: TRBJ2-1; clone_size: few; v_call: TRBV5-1; cdr3_aa: ASSLESDNEQF
j_call: TRBJ1-2; clone_size: NA; v_call: TRBV11-2; cdr3_aa: ASSLALPGTQGYT
j_call: TRBJ2-7; clone_size: NA; v_call: TRBV21-1; cdr3_aa: ASSITGTHYEQY
j_call: TRBJ2-6; clone_size: once; v_call: TRBV5-1; cdr3_aa: ASGLTGANVLT
j_call: TRBJ2-5; clone_size: NA; v_call: TRBV18; cdr3_aa: ASSTGGLETQY
j_call: TRBJ2-5; clone_size: once; v_call: TRBV5-1; cdr3_aa: ASRTMTETQETQY
j_call: TRBJ2-7; clone_size: NA; v_call: TRBV7-9; cdr3_aa: ASSLEGGGYEQY
j_call: TRBJ2-2; clone_size: NA; v_call: TRBV15; cdr3_aa: ATSRDRNTGELF
j_call: TRBJ2-1; clone_size: NA; v_call: TRBV18; cdr3_aa: ASSNLGKNEQF
j_call: TRBJ2-1; clone_size: NA; v_call: TRBV5-4; cdr3_aa: ASSNQMASGSYNEQF
j_call: TRBJ1-2; clone_size: NA; v_call: TRBV5-8; cdr3_aa: ASSLPGPPYGYT
j_call: TRBJ2-5; clone_size: NA; v_call: TRBV10-3; cdr3_aa: AIRQGEETQY
j_call: TRBJ1-4; clone_size: NA; v_call: TRBV5-1; cdr3_aa: ASSLLTGSEKLF
j_call: TRBJ2-7; clone_size: NA; v_call: TRBV28; cdr3_aa: ASSLSPSYEQY
j_call: TRBJ1-2; clone_size: NA; v_call: TRBV14; cdr3_aa: ASSFGQGIYYGYT
j_call: TRBJ2-1; clone_size: NA; v_call: TRBV4-2; cdr3_aa: ASSQTGPYNEQF
j_call: TRBJ1-1; clone_size: NA; v_call: TRBV4-2; cdr3_aa: ASSHPGQSTEAF
j_call: TRBJ2-3; clone_size: NA; v_call: TRBV4-1; cdr3_aa: ASSPLAGKKDTQY
j_call: TRBJ2-1; clone_size: once; v_call: TRBV13; cdr3_aa: ASSLGGQSNEQF
j_call: TRBJ2-7; clone_size: NA; v_call: TRBV2; cdr3_aa: ATTGQGGFNEQY
j_call: TRBJ2-5; clone_size: NA; v_call: TRBV10-3; cdr3_aa: AIRPGQPTQETQY
j_call: TRBJ2-7; clone_size: few; v_call: TRBV27; cdr3_aa: ASRYAGTYDYEQY
j_call: TRBJ2-7; clone_size: NA; v_call: TRBV6-6; cdr3_aa: ASSYLAPSYEQY
j_call: TRBJ2-2; clone_size: NA; v_call: TRBV6-5; cdr3_aa: ASRSLSGELF
j_call: TRBJ1-5; clone_size: few; v_call: TRBV4-1; cdr3_aa: ASSQDYPGQYSNQPQH
j_call: TRBJ1-5; clone_size: NA; v_call: TRBV19; cdr3_aa: ASSTHDQSNQPQH
j_call: TRBJ2-7; clone_size: NA; v_call: TRBV6-6; cdr3_aa: ASSYKYQGEQY
j_call: TRBJ2-5; clone_size: NA; v_call: TRBV30; cdr3_aa: AWRGVPQETQY
j_call: TRBJ1-1; clone_size: NA; v_call: TRBV27; cdr3_aa: ASSLDRVVNTEAF
j_call: TRBJ1-2; clone_size: NA; v_call: TRBV28; cdr3_aa: ASSLMSAGGYDGYT
j_call: TRBJ1-5; clone_size: NA; v_call: TRBV9; cdr3_aa: ASSVTGDSNQPQH
j_call: TRBJ1-2; clone_size: NA; v_call: TRBV30; cdr3_aa: AWSFATGDFRRDGSNYGYT
j_call: TRBJ1-2; clone_size: NA; v_call: TRBV5-1; cdr3_aa: ASSLAGGVDYGYT
j_call: TRBJ2-1; clone_size: NA; v_call: TRBV25-1; cdr3_aa: ASSEFLYNEQF
j_call: TRBJ1-1; clone_size: few; v_call: TRBV16; cdr3_aa: ASSVQTNTEAF
j_call: TRBJ1-1; clone_size: NA; v_call: TRBV7-8; cdr3_aa: ASSLGVGINTEAF
j_call: TRBJ1-1; clone_size: NA; v_call: TRBV6-6; cdr3_aa: ASSTKDRGNTEAF
j_call: TRBJ2-7; clone_size: NA; v_call: TRBV19; cdr3_aa: ASRPGTSLTYEQY
j_call: TRBJ2-2; clone_size: NA; v_call: TRBV9; cdr3_aa: ASSVLGGERTGELF
j_call: TRBJ2-7; clone_size: NA; v_call: TRBV10-1; cdr3_aa: ASSDGGQGTHEQY
j_call: TRBJ1-1; clone_size: NA; v_call: TRBV7-2; cdr3_aa: ASSPYTGVEAF
j_call: TRBJ2-7; clone_size: NA; v_call: TRBV7-2; cdr3_aa: ASSLDRQTYEQY
j_call: TRBJ1-1; clone_size: NA; v_call: TRBV5-8; cdr3_aa: ASSLRTGGTEAF
j_call: TRBJ2-1; clone_size: NA; v_call: TRBV25-1; cdr3_aa: ASSGYGHNEQF
j_call: TRBJ1-5; clone_size: few; v_call: TRBV19; cdr3_aa: ASTAVAGAGQPQH
j_call: TRBJ1-3; clone_size: NA; v_call: TRBV25-1; cdr3_aa: ASSEAGPMNSGNTIY
j_call: TRBJ2-1; clone_size: once; v_call: TRBV29-1; cdr3_aa: SVDRDSSYNEQF
j_call: TRBJ2-7; clone_size: NA; v_call: TRBV5-4; cdr3_aa: ASSSTFGTSNYEQY
j_call: TRBJ1-5; clone_size: NA; v_call: TRBV6-6; cdr3_aa: ASNQDQPQH
j_call: TRBJ1-1; clone_size: NA; v_call: TRBV6-5; cdr3_aa: ASSYAVWYMNTEAF
j_call: TRBJ1-1; clone_size: NA; v_call: TRBV5-1; cdr3_aa: ASSLAGTGPVNTEAF
j_call: TRBJ2-1; clone_size: NA; v_call: TRBV7-2; cdr3_aa: ASSSAPGLAGGSSYNEQF